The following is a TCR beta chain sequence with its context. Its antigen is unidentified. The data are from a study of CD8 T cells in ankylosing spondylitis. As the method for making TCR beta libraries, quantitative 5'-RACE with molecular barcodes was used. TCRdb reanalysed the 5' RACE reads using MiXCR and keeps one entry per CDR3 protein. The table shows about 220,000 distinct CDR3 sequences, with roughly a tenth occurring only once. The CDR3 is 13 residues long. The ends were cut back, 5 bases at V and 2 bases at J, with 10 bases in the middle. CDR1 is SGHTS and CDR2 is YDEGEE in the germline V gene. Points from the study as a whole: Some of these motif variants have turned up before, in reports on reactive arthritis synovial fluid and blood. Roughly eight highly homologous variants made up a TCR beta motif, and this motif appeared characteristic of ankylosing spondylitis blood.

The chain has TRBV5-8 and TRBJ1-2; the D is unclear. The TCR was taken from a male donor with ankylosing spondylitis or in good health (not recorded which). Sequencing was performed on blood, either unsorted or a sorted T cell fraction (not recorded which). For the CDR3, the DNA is TGTGCCAGCAGGAGTGAGAGAAACTATGGCTACACCTTC. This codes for CASRSERNYGYTF.